This T cell receptor (beta chain) was sequenced during a study of blood T cell repertoires in COVID-19. The germline V gene encodes CDR1 PRHDT and CDR2 FYEKMQ (reference sequence). V shed 5 bases and J 6 bases; nucleotides not matched to a gene: 6. The CDR3 extends over 16 amino acids. As handled by the study authors: It was from reference gene primer amplification that nucleated cell counts were estimated. Sequenced by immunoSEQ multiplex PCR; TCRdb stores in-frame clones only, minus some. Clone size and V and J calls were adopted from that table, with D and trimming inferred from the DNA. Seen here are 250,000 to 350,000 clones, roughly 89% observed once, and the top ten hold approximately 4.5%. Cohort assignment relied on participant-reported clinical history.

The sample consisted of PBMCs or T cells enriched from blood (not recorded which). V is TRBV13 and J is TRBJ2-1; 14 nucleotides match TRBD2. The sequence derives from a woman aged 18-35 years with acute COVID-19. The CDR3 sequence: CASSNPGLAGANEQFF. The CDR3 DNA sequence: TGTGCCAGCAGCAACCCGGGACTAGCGGGAGCCAATGAGCAGTTCTTC.